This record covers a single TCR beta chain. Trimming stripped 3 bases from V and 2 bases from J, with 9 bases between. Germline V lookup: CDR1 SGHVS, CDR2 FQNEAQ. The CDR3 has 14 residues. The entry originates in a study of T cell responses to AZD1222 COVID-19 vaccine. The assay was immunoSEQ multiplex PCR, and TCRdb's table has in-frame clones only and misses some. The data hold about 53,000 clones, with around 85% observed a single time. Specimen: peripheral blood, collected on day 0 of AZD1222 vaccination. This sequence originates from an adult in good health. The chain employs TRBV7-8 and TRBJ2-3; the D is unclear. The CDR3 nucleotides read TGTGCCAGCAGCTTTGACGGGTACACAGATACGCAGTATTTT. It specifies CASSFDGYTDTQYF. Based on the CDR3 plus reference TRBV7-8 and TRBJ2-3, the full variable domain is GAGVSQSPRYKVAKRGQDVALRCDPISGHVSLFWYQQALGQGPEFLTYFQNEAQLDKSGLPSDRFFAERPEGSVSTLKIQRTQQEDSAVYLCASSFDGYTDTQYFGPGTRLTVL.